One and the same sample provided the 25 T cell receptor beta chains below, sequenced in a study of PD-1 blockade in classical Hodgkin lymphoma (dated by TCRdb to 2019 to 2021). Libraries came from the immunoSEQ multiplex PCR assay. Entries here come from immuneACCESS through TCRdb and include only in-frame sequences with V and J called. Some clones fail to appear in such tables; in the studies checked, an unresolved V gene covers under half of the shortfall, and the cause of the remainder is unknown. The sample table lists approximately 15,000 clones, about nine tenths of them with a count of one. The ten largest make up roughly 18% of the sample. This specimen's time point label, per the study, means: cycle 4 day 1 (C4D1), after six to seven weeks of nivolumab. Every trial patient had relapsed after autologous stem cell transplantation, and cohorts A, B and C differed in prior brentuximab vedotin exposure. CD8+ T cells were purified from thawed PBMCs by magnetic negative selection with a Miltenyi CD8+ T cell isolation kit.

This material consisted of CD8+ T cells from blood, taken before the fourth cycle of nivolumab. These receptors all stem from a human donor with classical Hodgkin lymphoma.

The chain is built from TRBV23-1 and TRBJ2-7; possibly TRBD2 for D (5 bases). TRBV23-1 is an ORF, and what it does is uncertain. The V gene lost 4 bases and the J gene lost 2 bases, with 12 bases spanning the gap. This CDR3 spans 14 amino acids. The CDR3 DNA follows: TGCGCCAGCAGTCTTAGCGAGGGTACCTACGAGCAGTACTTC. Its translation: CASSLSEGTYEQYF.

The chain couples TRBV27 to TRBJ2-1; 9 bases align to TRBD2. Germline assignment: CDR1 MNHEY and CDR2 SMNVEV (reference sequence). The CDR3 covers 15 residues. Trimming took 3 bases from V and 6 from J; bases not matched to a gene: 6. CDR3 in DNA: TGTGCCAGCAGTTTTCTGCGGGAGGGGGGCAATGAGCAGTTCTTC. It encodes CASSFLREGGNEQFF.

This chain uses TRBV7-9 with TRBJ2-3; D remains ambiguous. CDR3 length: 17 residues. Trimming shortened V by 4 bases and J by 2 bases, and 19 bases separated the two germline ends. Germline V gene sequence: CDR1 SEHNR, CDR2 FQNEAQ (reference sequence). In nucleotides, the CDR3 is TGTGCCAGCAGCTCCAGGACGGACCTTGGCCACACAGATACGCAGTATTTT. This codes for CASSSRTDLGHTDTQYF.

The chain recombines TRBV19 with TRBJ2-1, with 10 bases matching TRBD2. Germline V lookup: CDR1 LNHDA, CDR2 SQIVND (reference sequence). After removal of 1 base from V and 6 bases from J, the junction contained 3 bases not matched to a gene. The CDR3 covers 15 residues. The CDR3 spells CASSIASGSFNEQFF. The CDR3 DNA follows: TGTGCCAGTAGTATAGCTAGCGGGAGTTTCAATGAGCAGTTCTTC.

The rearrangement links TRBV27 to TRBJ2-7; D possibly corresponds to TRBD1 (6 bases). In germline, CDR1 is MNHEY, CDR2 SMNVEV (reference sequence). The CDR3 contains 14 residues. Trimming pared 0 bases from V and 3 bases from J, leaving 9 bases between. The CDR3 spells CASSLSDRLYEQYF. CDR3 DNA: TGTGCCAGCAGTTTATCCGACAGGCTCTACGAGCAGTACTTC.

CDR3 sequence (DNA): TGCGCCAGCAGTCTTTCAGATAGGGAGGAAGAGCAGTACTTC. It specifies CASSLSDREEEQYF. This chain connects TRBV4-1 to TRBJ2-7; D is possibly TRBD2 (6 bases). The CDR3 loop spans 14 amino acids. V dropped 6 bases and J dropped 7 bases, with 19 bases sitting between them. Per the germline V gene, CDR1 is MGHRA and CDR2 is YSYEKL.

The chain has TRBV7-8 and TRBJ2-1; D not resolved. V lost 3 bases and J 6 bases, leaving 6 bases between the germline ends. Germline V gene data show CDR1 as SGHVS and CDR2 as FQNEAQ. The CDR3 runs 12 residues. The CDR3 region has the DNA TGTGCCAGCAGCTTCCTAATCAATGAGCAGTTCTTC. Its translation is CASSFLINEQFF.

The genes are TRBV9 and TRBJ2-5; TRBD1 matches at 7 bases. From germline, CDR1 is SGDLS and CDR2 YYNGEE. This CDR3 has 17 amino acids. V shed 3 bases, J shed 0 bases, and the junction held 11 bases outside the gene matches. CDR3 sequence: CASSGLATGTYQETQYF. The CDR3 nucleotides read TGTGCCAGCAGCGGACTTGCGACAGGGACGTACCAAGAGACCCAGTACTTC.

The V call is TRBV27, the J call TRBJ2-7, with 8 positions matching TRBD2. Germline V lookup: CDR1 MNHEY, CDR2 SMNVEV (reference sequence). V was pared by 6 bases and J by 3 bases, with 4 bases of the junction left unmatched. The CDR3 covers 13 residues. In DNA, the CDR3 is TGTGCCAGCAGAGCGGGGGCAGACTACGAGCAGTACTTC. Translating it yields CASRAGADYEQYF.

The J gene is TRBJ1-5, the V gene TRBV30; D remains ambiguous. Germline V gene sequence: CDR1 GTSNPN, CDR2 SVGIG (reference sequence). The CDR3 length is 10 residues. Trimming removed 5 bases from V and 3 bases from J, with 2 bases in between. The CDR3 DNA reads TGTGCCTGGCACAATCAGCCCCAGCATTTT. It yields the protein CAWHNQPQHF.

The chain is built from TRBV27 and TRBJ1-1; weak D call: TRBD1 (5 bases). The V and J ends lost 3 bases and 1 base respectively, with 9 bases between them. Germline V gene data show CDR1 as MNHEY and CDR2 as SMNVEV (reference sequence). The CDR3 has 14 residues. CDR3 protein: CASSFGAKNTEAFF. CDR3 nucleotide sequence: TGTGCCAGCAGTTTTGGGGCGAAGAACACTGAAGCTTTCTTT.

The chain uses TRBV11-2 and TRBJ1-1, with a possible D match to TRBD1 (5 bases). The germline V gene encodes CDR1 SGHAT and CDR2 FQNNGV. The CDR3 is 15 residues long. Trimming shortened V by 0 bases and J by 0 bases, and 8 bases separated the two germline ends. DNA of the CDR3: TGTGCCAGCAGCTTAGACGACAGACTGAACACTGAAGCTTTCTTT. It encodes CASSLDDRLNTEAFF.

This clone is a singleton in its sample. The chain recombines TRBV7-9 with TRBJ2-3; 15 bases line up with TRBD2. CDR1 SEHNR and CDR2 FQNEAQ come from the germline V gene (reference sequence). This CDR3 has 18 amino acids. V gave up 3 bases and J gave up 6 bases; unmatched junction bases: 10. The DNA for the CDR3 is TGTGCCAGCAGCTTGGTACTCTGGACTAGCGGGGGGGAGGATACGCAGTATTTT. It is translated as CASSLVLWTSGGEDTQYF. The full variable domain, completed using reference TRBV7-9 and TRBJ2-3, is DTGVSQNPRHKITKRGQNVTFRCDPISEHNRLYWYRQTLGQGPEFLTYFQNEAQLEKSRLLSDRFSAERPKGSFSTLEIQRTEQGDSAMYLCASSLVLWTSGGEDTQYFGPGTRLTVL.

V gene TRBV7-2 combines with J gene TRBJ2-3, with unresolved D. Germline V gene lookup returns CDR1 SGHTA and CDR2 FQGNSA. This CDR3 is 14 amino acids long. Trimming shortened V by 3 bases and J by 1 base, and 8 bases separated the two germline ends. The CDR3 nucleotides are TGTGCCAGCAGCTTCAGACCAGGCACAGATACGCAGTATTTT. It is translated as CASSFRPGTDTQYF.

CDR3 sequence reads: CASSPRDYENEQYF. CDR3 nucleotide sequence: TGTGCCAGCAGCCCGAGGGACTACGAAAACGAGCAGTACTTC. The chain has TRBV7-9 and TRBJ2-7; the match to TRBD2 covers 7 bases. The CDR3 is 14 amino acids. Trimming removed 5 bases from V and 5 bases from J; junction bases left unmatched: 9. Looked up from germline, CDR1 is SEHNR and CDR2 is FQNEAQ (reference sequence). Using reference TRBV7-9 and TRBJ2-7 for the parts outside the CDR3, the full variable domain is DTGVSQNPRHKITKRGQNVTFRCDPISEHNRLYWYRQTLGQGPEFLTYFQNEAQLEKSRLLSDRFSAERPKGSFSTLEIQRTEQGDSAMYLCASSPRDYENEQYFGPGTRLTVT.

The CDR3, as DNA: TGTGCCAGCAGCTCCAGCCCCTTGGAAGCTTTCTTT. Translation: CASSSSPLEAFF. This sequence joins TRBV5-4 and TRBJ1-1, with D uncertain. V was trimmed by 3 bases and J by 8 bases, leaving 11 bases between them. The CDR3 runs 12 residues. Germline CDR1 and CDR2: SGHNT and YYREEE (reference sequence).

The rearrangement uses TRBV27 and TRBJ1-5; 8 nucleotides match TRBD1. CDR3 length equals 15 residues. The ends lost 0 bases at V and 6 bases at J; junction bases unmatched: 4. Germline V gene sequence: CDR1 MNHEY, CDR2 SMNVEV (reference sequence). The CDR3 nucleotides read TGTGCCAGCAGTTTATCGCCAGGGGGCGGTCAGCCCCAGCATTTT. Its protein product is CASSLSPGGGQPQHF.

CDR3 loop: CASSATGGSTDTQYF. DNA of the CDR3: TGTGCCAGCAGTGCGACCGGTGGGAGCACAGATACGCAGTATTTT. The chain links TRBV28 to TRBJ2-3; D remains ambiguous. The CDR3 is 15 residues long. V lost 5 bases and J lost 0, with 12 bases in between. Germline-derived CDR1 and CDR2 are MDHEN and SYDVKM.

As to this clone: The junction departs from germline at one end; a sequencing error may be responsible. Other DNA sequences in the sample encode the same CDR3. V and J are TRBV27 and TRBJ2-2; TRBD2 matches at 9 bases. The germline CDR1 and CDR2 sequences are MNHEY and SMNVEV (reference sequence). The CDR3 length is 18 residues. CDR3 coding DNA: TGTGCTAGCAGTTTATCTAGCGGGATTTATCTGAACACCGGGGAGCTGTTTTTT. Residues: CASSLSSGIYLNTGELFF.

The chain is built from TRBV4-1 and TRBJ2-2, with 8 bases lining up with TRBD2. Germline CDR1 reads MGHRA; CDR2 reads YSYEKL. The junction had 6 bases not matched to a gene; V was cut back by 2 bases and J by 4 bases. The CDR3 has 16 residues. The CDR3 protein is CASSQLSGVGTGELFF. The CDR3 DNA follows: TGCGCCAGCAGCCAACTTAGCGGGGTTGGCACCGGGGAGCTGTTTTTT.

V and J are TRBV13 and TRBJ1-5, with no clear D. This CDR3 comprises 13 residues. V was shortened by 5 bases and J by 5 bases, with 10 bases between the two germline ends. Germline lookup yields CDR1 PRHDT and CDR2 FYEKMQ (reference sequence). The CDR3 is CASSPTPDQPQHF. Written as DNA, the CDR3 is TGTGCCAGCAGCCCCACCCCTGATCAGCCCCAGCATTTT.

This clone was observed a few times. This chain joins TRBV5-4 and TRBJ1-1; D perhaps matches TRBD1 (5 bases). Trimming stripped 4 bases from V and 5 bases from J, with 12 bases between. Germline V lookup: CDR1 SGHNT, CDR2 YYREEE (reference sequence). This CDR3 comprises 13 residues. This CDR3 is CASSPGPRTEAFF. Written as DNA, the CDR3 is TGTGCCAGCAGCCCGGGACCCCGAACTGAAGCTTTCTTT.

This chain uses TRBV9 with TRBJ2-3; possibly TRBD2 for D (6 bases). This CDR3 has 15 amino acids. Germline-derived CDR1 and CDR2 are SGDLS and YYNGEE. Trimming stripped 0 bases from V and 2 bases from J, with 10 bases between. The CDR3 reads CASSVEGGTTDTQYF. CDR3 DNA sequence: TGTGCCAGCAGCGTAGAGGGCGGGACCACAGATACGCAGTATTTT.

The genes are TRBV9 and TRBJ2-1, with D possibly being TRBD2 (6 bases). The germline CDR1 and CDR2 sequences are SGDLS and YYNGEE. CDR3 length equals 15 residues. Trimming removed 1 base at V and 0 bases at J, with 8 bases between. As DNA, the CDR3 is TGTGCCAGCAGCGTATTGGGAGGCTCCTACAATGAGCAGTTCTTC. Its translation is CASSVLGGSYNEQFF.

The gene calls are TRBV6-5 and TRBJ2-2, with D possibly matching TRBD2 (6 bases). Deletions cut 0 bases from V and 4 bases from J, with 9 bases between. The germline V gene encodes CDR1 MNHEY and CDR2 SVGAGI. This CDR3 has 15 residues. CDR3 amino acids: CASSYSTGVTGELFF. CDR3 nucleotide sequence: TGTGCCAGCAGTTACTCGACGGGGGTCACCGGGGAGCTGTTTTTT.